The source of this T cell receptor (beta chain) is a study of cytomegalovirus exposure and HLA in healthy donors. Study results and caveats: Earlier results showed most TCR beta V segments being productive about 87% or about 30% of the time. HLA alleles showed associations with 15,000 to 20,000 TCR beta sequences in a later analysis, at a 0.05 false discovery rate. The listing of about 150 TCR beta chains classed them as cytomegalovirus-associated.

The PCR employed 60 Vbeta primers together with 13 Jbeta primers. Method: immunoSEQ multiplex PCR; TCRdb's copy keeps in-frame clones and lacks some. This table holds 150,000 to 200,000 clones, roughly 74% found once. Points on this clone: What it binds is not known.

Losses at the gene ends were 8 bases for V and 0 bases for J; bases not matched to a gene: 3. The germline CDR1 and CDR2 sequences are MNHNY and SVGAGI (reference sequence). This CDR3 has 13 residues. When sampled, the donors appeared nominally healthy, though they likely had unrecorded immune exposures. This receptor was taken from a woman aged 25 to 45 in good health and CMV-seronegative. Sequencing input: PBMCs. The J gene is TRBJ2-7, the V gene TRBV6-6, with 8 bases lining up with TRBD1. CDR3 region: CASRTGSSYEQYF. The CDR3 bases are TGTGCCAGCCGGACAGGGAGCTCCTACGAGCAGTACTTC.